Detailed here is one T cell receptor (beta chain). Its antigen is unknown. The sample originates from a study of T cell responses to AZD1222 COVID-19 vaccine. Study context: Second-dose intervals near 4 or 12 weeks were combined. Findings and limits, study-wide: Nearly half of spike-specific TCRs reportedly target unmutated variant regions. Vaccine-associated CD4 TCRs spanned spike, dominant at 160-218 and 743-854.

This CDR3 region has 11 residues. Trimming cost V 0 bases and J 8 bases, with 7 bases left between them. The V gene's germline CDR1 is DFQATT and CDR2 SNEGSKA (reference sequence). Using immunoSEQ multiplex PCR, the repertoire was profiled, and TCRdb retains in-frame clones only, with some absent. The sample shows more than 85,000 clones, 90% to 95% of them seen only once. V and J are TRBV20-1 and TRBJ1-1; D gene uncertain. This sequence originates from an adult in good health. Sequenced material: peripheral blood, taken on day 0 of AZD1222 vaccination. CDR3 DNA: TGCAGTGCTAGAGATGGGATAGAAGCTTTCTTT. The encoded protein is CSARDGIEAFF.